The 2 T cell receptor beta chains below all came from one sample that was sequenced in a study of T cell responses to AZD1222 COVID-19 vaccine. The assay was immunoSEQ multiplex PCR, and TCRdb's table has in-frame clones only and misses some. The sample has some 130,000 clones, 80% to 95% seen once; the top ten hold under 4%. This material consisted of peripheral blood, taken on day 0 of AZD1222 vaccination. Receptors were obtained from an adult in good health.

This clone has only a few counts. The chain recombines TRBV4-2 with TRBJ2-7, with 9 bases matching TRBD2. From germline, CDR1 is LGHNA and CDR2 YNFKEQ. Trimming cost V 3 bases and J 6 bases; bases outside gene matches: 9. The CDR3 runs to 15 residues. The CDR3 DNA reads as TGTGCCAGCAGCCACGGTTTGCGGGAGGGCCGCGAGCAGTACTTC. This gives the protein CASSHGLREGREQYF.

This clone was detected only once. V is TRBV5-1 and J is TRBJ2-5, with 11 bases fitting TRBD1. Germline CDR1 SGHRS, CDR2 YFSETQ. The length of the CDR3 is 15 residues. Unmatched junction bases numbered 8, after V lost 6 bases and J lost 4 bases. Written as DNA, the CDR3 is TGCGCCAGCATGGCGGGGACAGGGGGGAGAGAGACCCAGTACTTC. Amino acids: CASMAGTGGRETQYF.